This TCR beta chain is from a study of blood T cell repertoires in COVID-19. Turning to the study itself: The samples span acute and convalescent COVID-19 from the United States, Italy and Spain.

V lost 3 bases to trimming and J lost 2 bases; unmatched junction nucleotides: 2. The CDR3 has 15 amino acids. Germline CDR1 MDHEN, CDR2 SYDVKM. In the original processing: The authors estimated nucleated cell counts from reference gene primer amplification. Here immunoSEQ multiplex PCR was the method, and the copy in TCRdb shows in-frame clones only, minus some. V and J calls and clone size are copied from that table; D and trimming were computed from the DNA. Altogether 190,000 or so clones are present, around 86% being singletons, with the ten largest covering 2.7%. The clonotype was recovered from a man in his forties or fifties with active or convalescent COVID-19. This rearrangement joins TRBV28 to TRBJ1-5; 9 nucleotides agree with TRBD1. The sample taken for sequencing was peripheral blood. The CDR3 DNA is TGTGCCAGCAGTTTTGGGGACAGGGGCAATCAGCCCCAGCATTTT. It encodes CASSFGDRGNQPQHF.